Presented here are 6 T cell receptor beta chains from one specimen sequenced in a study of cytomegalovirus exposure and HLA in healthy donors. Some clones are missing from TCRdb's copy, which holds only in-frame ones; the method was immunoSEQ multiplex PCR. The table lists 150,000 to 200,000 clones, approximately 96% of them singletons. The sample was PBMCs. Receptors were obtained from a woman in her late teens or twenties in good health and CMV-seronegative.

The count of this clone is one. V and J are TRBV4-1 and TRBJ1-1, with 12 bases aligning to TRBD1. Germline-derived CDR1 and CDR2 are MGHRA and YSYEKL. V lost 3 bases and J lost 3; bases outside the gene matches: 8. This CDR3 has 17 residues. The CDR3, as DNA: TGCGCCAGCAGCCAGTCGGGACAGGGGGCGGGGCACACTGAAGCTTTCTTT. Translation gives CASSQSGQGAGHTEAFF.

This clone was detected only once. The J gene is TRBJ1-2, the V gene TRBV7-8; D remains ambiguous. Germline CDR1 is SGHVS and CDR2 is FQNEAQ. V was clipped by 8 bases and J by 5 bases, with 21 bases between them. The CDR3 is 15 amino acids. The CDR3 bases are TGTGCCAGCGGGAACCCCGGGATAGTCTCTTATGGCTACACCTTC. Translation gives CASGNPGIVSYGYTF. Full variable domain (outside the CDR3, taken from reference TRBV7-8 and TRBJ1-2): GAGVSQSPRYKVAKRGQDVALRCDPISGHVSLFWYQQALGQGPEFLTYFQNEAQLDKSGLPSDRFFAERPEGSVSTLKIQRTQQEDSAVYLCASGNPGIVSYGYTFGSGTRLTVV.

The V call is TRBV19, the J call TRBJ2-7; 8 nucleotides align to TRBD1. The ends lost 0 bases at V and 7 bases at J; junction bases unmatched: 8. The CDR3 consists of 15 residues. Germline loops: CDR1 LNHDA, CDR2 SQIVND (reference sequence). CDR3 sequence: CASSIDWQGAWEQYF. In DNA form, the CDR3 reads TGTGCCAGTAGTATAGATTGGCAGGGGGCTTGGGAGCAGTACTTC. Full variable domain (outside the CDR3, taken from reference TRBV19 and TRBJ2-7): DGGITQSPKYLFRKEGQNVTLSCEQNLNHDAMYWYRQDPGQGLRLIYYSQIVNDFQKGDIAEGYSVSREKKESFPLTVTSAQKNPTAFYLCASSIDWQGAWEQYFGPGTRLTVT.

The chain joins TRBV2 to TRBJ1-1; D is unclear. CDR1 and CDR2 from the germline V gene are SNHLY and FYNNEI. Trimming stripped 4 bases from V and 0 bases from J, with 9 bases between. CDR3 length: 14 amino acids. The CDR3 DNA follows: TGTGCCAGCAGTGTGAACAGCCTGAACACTGAAGCTTTCTTT. Translation: CASSVNSLNTEAFF.

The chain is built from TRBV5-1 and TRBJ2-1; 8 nucleotides agree with TRBD1. V dropped 3 bases and J dropped 7; count of bases not matched to a gene: 9. CDR3 length: 15 residues. Germline CDR1 and CDR2: SGHRS and YFSETQ. CDR3: CASSSGTGPGNEQFF. For the CDR3, the DNA is TGCGCCAGCAGCTCCGGGACAGGCCCTGGGAATGAGCAGTTCTTC.

The rearrangement joins TRBV9 to TRBJ2-1; 9 bases align to TRBD2. The CDR3 is 16 amino acids. V lost 0 bases and J lost 3; bases outside the gene matches: 4. Germline V gives CDR1 SGDLS, CDR2 YYNGEE. CDR3 coding DNA: TGTGCCAGCAGCGTAGGGGCTAGCGGGGACTACAATGAGCAGTTCTTC. It translates to CASSVGASGDYNEQFF.